This T cell receptor (beta chain) emerged from a study of cytomegalovirus exposure and HLA in healthy donors. The PCR employed 60 Vbeta primers together with 13 Jbeta primers. Assay: immunoSEQ multiplex PCR; the TCRdb copy retains only in-frame clones and omits some. The table records 100,000 to 150,000 clones, roughly 73% of them present only once. Germline-derived CDR1 and CDR2 are LNHDA and SQIVND (reference sequence). The CDR3 totals 13 residues. With 4 bases removed from V and 2 bases from J, the gap between germline ends came to 8 bases. This receptor was identified in a man aged 60-69 years in good health and CMV-seropositive. Material: PBMCs. The chain joins TRBV19 to TRBJ1-1, with a possible D match to TRBD1 (5 bases). The CDR3 DNA follows: TGTGCCAGTAGTAAGGGGCTCAACACTGAAGCTTTCTTT. This sequence encodes CASSKGLNTEAFF. The whole variable domain, filled in from reference TRBV19 and TRBJ1-1, reads DGGITQSPKYLFRKEGQNVTLSCEQNLNHDAMYWYRQDPGQGLRLIYYSQIVNDFQKGDIAEGYSVSREKKESFPLTVTSAQKNPTAFYLCASSKGLNTEAFFGQGTRLTVV.